Listed below are T cell receptor beta chains from one sample, sequenced in a study of T and B cells in COVID-19 patients. TCRdb reanalysed the multiplex PCR reads using MiXCR and keeps one entry per CDR3 protein. This sample has roughly 4,800 distinct CDR3 sequences, with over 20% found just once. Specimen: blood. These receptors all come from a human donor with active COVID-19. Each CDR3 is given without its conserved first and last residue. D genes are given only for firm matches.

D: .
J: TRBJ1-2
V: TRBV7-9
CDR3: ASSPSPNGYT

D: .
J: TRBJ2-3
V: TRBV6-5
CDR3: ASSYSPAGTGDTQY

D: .
J: TRBJ1-4
V: TRBV5-1
CDR3: ASSLVLGNEKLF

D: TRBD1
J: TRBJ2-3
V: TRBV11-1
CDR3: ASSLDPPGQMGTDTQY

D: .
J: TRBJ2-7
V: TRBV5-1
CDR3: ASSLGLTYEQY

D: TRBD2
J: TRBJ2-1
V: TRBV5-1
CDR3: ASSLVETSGSYNEQF

D: .
J: TRBJ2-5
V: TRBV6-5
CDR3: ASSPPVSGPTGETQY

D: .
J: TRBJ1-1
V: TRBV6-1
CDR3: ASSEGWQGRGFEAF

D: .
J: TRBJ1-1
V: TRBV7-6
CDR3: ASSPQQGFTEAF

D: .
J: TRBJ1-2
V: TRBV28
CDR3: ASRFPWGAVAYGYT

D: .
J: TRBJ2-3
V: TRBV4-3
CDR3: ASSQGIVGTSTDTQY

D: .
J: TRBJ2-2
V: TRBV7-9
CDR3: ASSLEANTGELF

D: .
J: TRBJ1-1
V: TRBV6-2/TRBV6-3
CDR3: ASSALDTKAF

D: TRBD1
J: TRBJ2-5
V: TRBV27
CDR3: ASSSGTGGAETQY

D: .
J: TRBJ1-2
V: TRBV18
CDR3: ASSPGISYGYT

D: .
J: TRBJ1-2
V: TRBV6-5
CDR3: ASSATSNYGYT

D: TRBD2
J: TRBJ2-7
V: TRBV6-5
CDR3: ASQPFSGNTYEQY

D: TRBD1
J: TRBJ1-5
V: TRBV6-5
CDR3: ASSFGQGSQPQH

D: .
J: TRBJ2-7
V: TRBV11-1
CDR3: ASTPNYEQY

D: .
J: TRBJ1-4
V: TRBV7-9
CDR3: ASRPRDTSNEKLF

D: TRBD2
J: TRBJ2-5
V: TRBV6-5
CDR3: ASRPSGRGLETQY

D: .
J: TRBJ2-2
V: TRBV27
CDR3: ASRGITANTGELF

D: .
J: TRBJ1-2
V: TRBV5-1
CDR3: ASSLEGFNYGYT

D: TRBD2
J: TRBJ2-7
V: TRBV19
CDR3: ASSRTSGRYEQY

D: .
J: TRBJ1-6
V: TRBV5-4
CDR3: ASSLANGRAGANSPLH

D: TRBD2
J: TRBJ2-5
V: TRBV4-1
CDR3: ASSPGLAGETQY

D: TRBD2
J: TRBJ2-1
V: TRBV29-1
CDR3: SVVWTSGNEQF

D: TRBD1
J: TRBJ2-1
V: TRBV10-3
CDR3: AISAGQGAGNEQF

D: .
J: TRBJ2-1
V: TRBV6-2/TRBV6-3
CDR3: ASKPPTRRGQYNEQF

D: .
J: TRBJ2-1
V: TRBV7-5
CDR3: ISVPAAPRTGGQF

D: .
J: TRBJ2-7
V: TRBV27
CDR3: ASSFRARTSYEQY

D: .
J: TRBJ1-4
V: TRBV7-2
CDR3: ASSLDRGEGWANEKLF

D: .
J: TRBJ1-1
V: TRBV29-1
CDR3: SVVDVGTEAF

D: TRBD2
J: TRBJ2-1
V: TRBV6-2/TRBV6-3
CDR3: ASSYWTSGSTLSYNEQF

D: .
J: TRBJ1-6
V: TRBV6-2/TRBV6-3
CDR3: ASSLRSGGNSPLH

D: .
J: TRBJ1-1
V: TRBV10-3
CDR3: AISGGTPPEAF

D: TRBD2
J: TRBJ2-3
V: TRBV20-1
CDR3: SARGIAGGLDTQY

D: .
J: TRBJ2-4
V: TRBV6-1
CDR3: ATHEGYKNIQY

D: .
J: TRBJ2-3
V: TRBV19
CDR3: ASSVRLSRYTDTQY

D: .
J: TRBJ2-7
V: TRBV29-1
CDR3: SVAKGSSYEQY

D: .
J: TRBJ2-7
V: TRBV20-1
CDR3: SALLPSQTQY

D: .
J: TRBJ1-2
V: TRBV30
CDR3: AGRGAFGGYT

D: .
J: TRBJ2-2
V: TRBV5-1
CDR3: ASSFRGPNTGELF

D: TRBD1
J: TRBJ2-1
V: TRBV29-1
CDR3: SASPGQGISEQF

D: TRBD2
J: TRBJ2-7
V: TRBV20-1
CDR3: SARSGTSGTIYEQY

D: TRBD2
J: TRBJ2-5
V: TRBV12-3/TRBV12-4
CDR3: ASSLTSGRGLETQY

D: .
J: TRBJ2-5
V: TRBV28
CDR3: ASSYYHQETQY

D: .
J: TRBJ2-7
V: TRBV7-9
CDR3: ASSLWGAEEY

D: .
J: TRBJ1-4
V: TRBV6-2/TRBV6-3
CDR3: ASSSPLLGNEKLF

D: .
J: TRBJ1-4
V: TRBV30
CDR3: ASTQETNEKLF

D: .
J: TRBJ1-1
V: TRBV6-5
CDR3: ASRRGEGTNTEAF

D: .
J: TRBJ2-7
V: TRBV29-1
CDR3: SVEVPGTVSYEQY

D: .
J: TRBJ1-5
V: TRBV7-2
CDR3: ASSPDSNSNQPQH

D: TRBD1
J: TRBJ1-1
V: TRBV6-5
CDR3: ASRRLDRTALNTEAF

D: TRBD2
J: TRBJ2-1
V: TRBV6-5
CDR3: ASSVTSGRASIEQF

D: TRBD1
J: TRBJ2-1
V: TRBV10-3
CDR3: AISAGQGVDNEQF

D: .
J: TRBJ2-1
V: TRBV5-6
CDR3: ATLGQF